This is a list of T cell receptor beta chains from one sample in a study of Ad26.COV2.S vaccination and SARS-CoV-2 variants. Assay: immunoSEQ multiplex PCR; the TCRdb copy retains only in-frame clones and omits some. The table records 300,000 to 400,000 clones, around 90% of them present only once. This specimen was peripheral blood, taken after recovery from COVID-19. These receptors all stem from a human donor who had recovered from COVID-19. CDR3s include the opening cysteine and the closing phenylalanine or tryptophan. A D gene is named only where the DNA matches it firmly. Clone size is given for some rows only: seen once, a few or many times, or a class if the clone is expanded.

V gene	D gene	J gene	clone size	CDR3 protein	CDR3 DNA
TRBV7-6	-	TRBJ2-7	-	CASSSIQAPSYEQYF	TGTGCCAGCAGCTCCATTCAGGCGCCGTCCTACGAGCAGTACTTC
TRBV6-1	-	TRBJ2-2	-	CASSEVQNGAGELFF	TGTGCCAGCAGTGAGGTCCAGAACGGCGCCGGGGAGCTGTTTTTT
TRBV27	-	TRBJ2-2	-	CASSPQRVAGELFF	TGTGCCAGCAGTCCCCAGAGGGTGGCCGGGGAGCTGTTTTTT
TRBV2	TRBD1	TRBJ2-7	-	CASSGTGGRVSQYF	TGTGCCAGCAGTGGGACAGGGGGCCGAGTTAGCCAGTACTTC
TRBV5-6	-	TRBJ1-1	-	CASSFTGLNTEAFF	TGTGCCAGCAGCTTTACGGGGCTAAACACTGAAGCTTTCTTT
TRBV3-1/TRBV3-2	-	TRBJ1-5	once	CASSQSGSGSNQPQHF	TGTGCCAGCAGCCAATCAGGGAGTGGAAGCAATCAGCCCCAGCATTTT
TRBV19	-	TRBJ1-2	-	CASTFVANYGYTF	TGTGCCAGTACCTTCGTAGCTAACTATGGCTACACCTTC
TRBV21-1	-	TRBJ1-6	-	CASSTRTTISPLHF	TGTGCCAGCAGCACCCGGACGACGATATCACCCCTCCACTTT
TRBV12-2	-	TRBJ2-4	-	CASRLDAPSGGRDIQYF	TGTGCAAGTCGCTTAGATGCCCCTAGCGGGGGACGGGACATTCAGTACTTC
TRBV12-5	-	TRBJ1-2	-	CASGPSWISVNGYTF	TGTGCTAGTGGTCCCTCGTGGATATCGGTGAATGGCTACACCTTC
TRBV7-9	-	TRBJ1-1	-	CASTLPGAGNTEAFF	TGTGCCAGCACCCTACCGGGGGCGGGGAACACTGAAGCTTTCTTT
TRBV5-3	TRBD1	TRBJ1-2	many	CARSLNRGYGYTF	TGTGCCAGAAGCTTGAACAGGGGCTATGGCTACACCTTC
TRBV7-9	TRBD1	TRBJ2-7	-	CASSLTGQAAEQQYF	TGTGCCAGCAGCTTAACAGGACAGGCCGCCGAGCAGCAGTACTTC